Detailed here is one T cell receptor beta chain. The data belong to a study of blood T cell repertoires in COVID-19. Across the study: COVID-19 samples, acute and convalescent, were from the United States, Italy and Spain. PBMCs, B-cell-depleted T cells, or T cells provided the cDNA or gDNA that made up the material.

J gave up 5 bases and V 1 base, and 6 bases lay outside the gene matches. Per germline, CDR1 SEHNR and CDR2 FQNEAQ (reference sequence). CDR3 length: 16 residues. In the original analysis: Amplification of reference gene primers provided the estimated nucleated cell counts. The table came from immunoSEQ multiplex PCR; TCRdb's copy has only in-frame clones and leaves some out. D and trimming come from the DNA, and the V and J calls and clone size come from that table. The repertoire has more than 75,000 clones, around nine tenths of them found once; the top ten carry around 2.1%. Sample: peripheral blood. The chain uses TRBV7-9 and TRBJ2-5, with 11 positions matching TRBD2. This clonotype originated in a man aged 50-60 years with acute or convalescent COVID-19. In nucleotides, the CDR3 is TGTGCCAGCAGCTTAGTTGGTAGCGGGAGGGAGGAGACCCAGTACTTC. It is translated as CASSLVGSGREETQYF. Looking up the rest from reference TRBV7-9 and TRBJ2-5 gives the full variable domain: DTGVSQNPRHKITKRGQNVTFRCDPISEHNRLYWYRQTLGQGPEFLTYFQNEAQLEKSRLLSDRFSAERPKGSFSTLEIQRTEQGDSAMYLCASSLVGSGREETQYFGPGTRLLVL.